These T cell receptor beta chains were read from a single sample in a study of shared T cell receptors in the human thymus. Here immunoSEQ multiplex PCR was the method, and the copy in TCRdb shows in-frame clones only, minus some. Among more than 550,000 clones listed, around 87% were seen once. The data also belong to a second study, concerning human thymus T cells.

Material for sequencing was thymocytes. The source of these receptors is a boy under two years old with a congenital heart defect. The CDR3 runs from the conserved cysteine through the conserved F or W. D genes are given only for firm matches. Where a row states a size, it is once, few, many or the class of an expanded clone; other rows omit it.

v_call: TRBV9
d_call: TRBD1
j_call: TRBJ1-2
clone_size: -
cdr3_aa: CASSPRQGPLDGYTF
cdr3_nt: TGTGCCAGCAGCCCAAGACAGGGGCCGCTTGATGGCTACACCTTC

v_call: TRBV28
d_call: -
j_call: TRBJ1-5
clone_size: few
cdr3_aa: CASSHTVLNQPQHF
cdr3_nt: TGTGCCAGCAGCCACACAGTGCTCAATCAGCCCCAGCATTTT

v_call: TRBV28
d_call: -
j_call: TRBJ1-1
clone_size: -
cdr3_aa: CASSLPPGQLNTEAFF
cdr3_nt: TGTGCCAGCAGTCTTCCTCCTGGACAGCTGAACACTGAAGCTTTCTTT

v_call: TRBV7-6
d_call: TRBD2
j_call: TRBJ2-1
clone_size: -
cdr3_aa: CASSLEVAGGEEFF
cdr3_nt: TGTGCCAGCAGCTTAGAAGTAGCGGGAGGGGAGGAGTTCTTC

v_call: TRBV30
d_call: -
j_call: TRBJ2-7
clone_size: once
cdr3_aa: CAYISGEQYF
cdr3_nt: TGTGCCTATATCAGTGGCGAGCAGTACTTC

v_call: TRBV11-2
d_call: -
j_call: TRBJ2-7
clone_size: -
cdr3_aa: CASSLDRARGYEQYF
cdr3_nt: TGTGCCAGCAGCTTAGACCGGGCCAGGGGCTACGAGCAGTACTTC

v_call: TRBV28
d_call: -
j_call: TRBJ2-7
clone_size: -
cdr3_aa: CASSTETGPYEQYF
cdr3_nt: TGTGCCAGCAGTACCGAGACAGGCCCCTACGAGCAGTACTTC

v_call: TRBV5-1
d_call: TRBD2
j_call: TRBJ2-2
clone_size: -
cdr3_aa: CASSLCPKVRGLAGGPGAGELFF
cdr3_nt: TGCGCCAGCAGCTTGTGCCCGAAGGTCCGTGGACTAGCGGGAGGGCCTGGTGCCGGGGAGCTGTTTTTT

v_call: TRBV29-1
d_call: TRBD1
j_call: TRBJ1-1
clone_size: -
cdr3_aa: CSVGTGTGYTEAFF
cdr3_nt: TGCAGCGTTGGCACCGGGACAGGGTACACTGAAGCTTTCTTT

v_call: TRBV5-4
d_call: -
j_call: TRBJ2-1
clone_size: -
cdr3_aa: CASSLGGDPGNEQFF
cdr3_nt: TGTGCCAGCAGCTTGGGGGGGGACCCCGGGAATGAGCAGTTCTTC

v_call: TRBV4-3
d_call: TRBD1
j_call: TRBJ2-7
clone_size: -
cdr3_aa: CASSQRQGGYEQYF
cdr3_nt: TGCGCCAGCAGCCAACGACAGGGTGGCTACGAGCAGTACTTC

v_call: TRBV30
d_call: TRBD2
j_call: TRBJ2-7
clone_size: -
cdr3_aa: CSWSPGLAAEQYF
cdr3_nt: TGTTCGTGGAGTCCGGGACTAGCGGCCGAGCAGTACTTC

v_call: TRBV28
d_call: -
j_call: TRBJ1-5
clone_size: -
cdr3_aa: CASSPGQRALRNQPQHF
cdr3_nt: TGTGCCAGCAGCCCCGGACAGAGGGCCCTTCGCAATCAGCCCCAGCATTTT

v_call: TRBV29-1
d_call: -
j_call: TRBJ2-7
clone_size: few
cdr3_aa: CSVVHLLSYEQYF
cdr3_nt: TGCAGCGTTGTGCATCTCCTATCCTACGAGCAGTACTTC

v_call: TRBV27
d_call: TRBD2
j_call: TRBJ2-3
clone_size: once
cdr3_aa: CASSSTSPHTGTSGGTDTQYF
cdr3_nt: TGTGCCAGCAGTTCAACCTCACCGCACACCGGGACTAGCGGGGGCACAGATACGCAGTATTTT

v_call: TRBV5-4
d_call: -
j_call: TRBJ2-7
clone_size: -
cdr3_aa: CASPSDSYEQYF
cdr3_nt: TGTGCCAGCCCCTCTGACAGCTACGAGCAGTACTTC

v_call: TRBV30
d_call: TRBD2
j_call: TRBJ2-1
clone_size: -
cdr3_aa: CAWSSPVTSGHNEQFF
cdr3_nt: TGTGCCTGGAGTAGCCCGGTGACTAGCGGACACAATGAGCAGTTCTTC

v_call: TRBV4-1
d_call: -
j_call: TRBJ2-5
clone_size: -
cdr3_aa: CASSQDLPGRKETQYF
cdr3_nt: TGCGCCAGCAGCCAAGATCTTCCGGGTCGCAAAGAGACCCAGTACTTC

v_call: TRBV30
d_call: -
j_call: TRBJ1-1
clone_size: -
cdr3_aa: CAWSLGQRNTEAFF
cdr3_nt: TGTGCCTGGAGTCTCGGACAGAGGAACACTGAAGCTTTCTTT

v_call: TRBV27
d_call: TRBD2
j_call: TRBJ2-7
clone_size: -
cdr3_aa: CASGGLAGAEYF
cdr3_nt: TGTGCCAGCGGAGGACTAGCGGGAGCGGAGTACTTC

v_call: TRBV5-1
d_call: TRBD2
j_call: TRBJ2-7
clone_size: -
cdr3_aa: CASSLAPLQREVSYEQYF
cdr3_nt: TGCGCCAGCAGCTTGGCCCCCCTCCAGCGGGAGGTCTCCTACGAGCAGTACTTC

v_call: TRBV5-4
d_call: TRBD1
j_call: TRBJ2-3
clone_size: -
cdr3_aa: CASSGPGQGVDTQYF
cdr3_nt: TGTGCCAGCAGCGGACCGGGACAGGGTGTAGATACGCAGTATTTT

v_call: TRBV29-1
d_call: TRBD1
j_call: TRBJ2-5
clone_size: once
cdr3_aa: CSLRTGETQYF
cdr3_nt: TGCAGCTTGAGGACAGGAGAGACCCAGTACTTC

v_call: TRBV9
d_call: -
j_call: TRBJ1-2
clone_size: -
cdr3_aa: CASSPRGREDWGYTF
cdr3_nt: TGTGCCAGCAGCCCCCGGGGGAGGGAGGATTGGGGCTACACCTTC

v_call: TRBV12-2
d_call: -
j_call: TRBJ2-7
clone_size: -
cdr3_aa: CASLNPGLASLPPYEQYF
cdr3_nt: TGTGCAAGTCTTAACCCGGGACTAGCGTCCTTACCTCCCTACGAGCAGTACTTC

v_call: TRBV27
d_call: -
j_call: TRBJ1-1
clone_size: -
cdr3_aa: CASSLSRLASPNTEAFF
cdr3_nt: TGTGCCAGCAGTTTATCGAGGCTAGCCTCTCCGAACACTGAAGCTTTCTTT

v_call: TRBV20-1
d_call: -
j_call: TRBJ2-3
clone_size: -
cdr3_aa: CSAPGTDTQYF
cdr3_nt: TGCAGTGCCCCAGGGACAGATACGCAGTATTTT

v_call: TRBV5-1
d_call: -
j_call: TRBJ2-5
clone_size: -
cdr3_aa: CASSPSGIPLQETQYF
cdr3_nt: TGCGCCAGCAGCCCGTCAGGGATCCCCCTCCAAGAGACCCAGTACTTC

v_call: TRBV4-3
d_call: TRBD1
j_call: TRBJ2-4
clone_size: -
cdr3_aa: CASSQGVGQGGNIQYF
cdr3_nt: TGCGCCAGCAGCCAAGGGGTCGGACAGGGCGGAAACATTCAGTACTTC

v_call: TRBV10-2
d_call: -
j_call: TRBJ1-5
clone_size: -
cdr3_aa: CASSSEPDRAGDIPDSNQPQHF
cdr3_nt: TGCGCCAGCAGTTCGGAGCCCGACCGCGCTGGAGATATCCCCGATAGCAATCAGCCCCAGCATTTT

v_call: TRBV19
d_call: -
j_call: TRBJ2-1
clone_size: -
cdr3_aa: CASRRWPSSYNEQFF
cdr3_nt: TGTGCCAGTAGACGTTGGCCTAGCTCCTACAATGAGCAGTTCTTC

v_call: TRBV6-1
d_call: TRBD1
j_call: TRBJ1-5
clone_size: -
cdr3_aa: CASRGTVYQPQHF
cdr3_nt: TGTGCCAGCAGAGGGACAGTATATCAGCCCCAGCATTTT

v_call: TRBV4-1
d_call: -
j_call: TRBJ2-7
clone_size: -
cdr3_aa: CASSQGVPQAPYEQYF
cdr3_nt: TGCGCCAGCAGCCAAGGAGTTCCACAGGCCCCCTACGAGCAGTACTTC

v_call: TRBV27
d_call: TRBD1
j_call: TRBJ2-7
clone_size: -
cdr3_aa: CASNPKPGQANEQYF
cdr3_nt: TGTGCCAGCAATCCAAAACCGGGACAGGCGAACGAGCAGTACTTC

v_call: TRBV19
d_call: -
j_call: TRBJ2-4
clone_size: few
cdr3_aa: CASTTRQQTGPKNIQYF
cdr3_nt: TGTGCCAGTACCACCAGACAGCAGACAGGCCCCAAAAACATTCAGTACTTC

v_call: TRBV6-1
d_call: TRBD1
j_call: TRBJ2-3
clone_size: -
cdr3_aa: CASSTRQGSDTQYF
cdr3_nt: TGTGCCAGCAGTACACGACAGGGTTCAGATACGCAGTATTTT